The next 30 T cell receptor beta chains were all read from a single sample in a study of cytomegalovirus exposure and HLA in healthy donors. The PCR ran on 60 Vbeta and 13 Jbeta primers. Some clones are missing from TCRdb's copy, which holds only in-frame ones; the method was immunoSEQ multiplex PCR. The sample comprises about 140,000 clones, more than 75% of which are singletons, and 1.5% to 2% rests with the top ten. Material for sequencing was PBMCs. These receptors were obtained from a man aged 40-50 years in good health and CMV-seronegative.

In its sample, this clone was seen once. V gene TRBV7-9 combines with J gene TRBJ2-7, with a possible D match to TRBD2 (6 bases). Between the trimmed V and J ends, which lost 5 bases and 0 bases, there was a span of 17 bases. Germline CDR1 is SEHNR and CDR2 is FQNEAQ (reference sequence). The CDR3 consists of 16 residues. The chain's CDR3 is CASSPIGGTRSYEQYF. For the CDR3, the DNA is TGTGCCAGCAGCCCAATTGGCGGGACTCGCTCCTACGAGCAGTACTTC.

The chain combines TRBV7-3 with TRBJ1-1; D possibly corresponds to TRBD1 (5 bases). V was shortened by 4 bases and J by 4 bases, with 19 bases between the two germline ends. CDR1 is SGHTA, CDR2 FQGTGA, per germline. The CDR3 covers 16 residues. The CDR3 protein is CASSSMAGGVGTEAFF. CDR3 bases: TGTGCCAGCAGCTCCATGGCAGGAGGGGTGGGCACTGAAGCTTTCTTT.

The J gene is TRBJ2-5, the V gene TRBV4-1; the match to TRBD1 covers 12 bases. CDR3 length: 16 amino acids. Germline loops: CDR1 MGHRA, CDR2 YSYEKL. V lost 0 bases, J lost 5 bases, and 4 bases stayed unmatched. CDR3 loop: CASSQDGTGGGETQYF. For the CDR3, the DNA is TGCGCCAGCAGCCAAGATGGGACAGGGGGCGGTGAGACCCAGTACTTC.

The genes are TRBV6-5 and TRBJ1-2; 9 nucleotides line up with TRBD1. Trimming cost V 5 bases and J 5 bases; bases outside gene matches: 3. CDR3 length equals 13 residues. Germline V gene sequence: CDR1 MNHEY, CDR2 SVGAGI. CDR3 sequence: CASSPTGGYGYTF. The CDR3 DNA reads as TGTGCCAGCAGTCCGACAGGGGGTTATGGCTACACCTTC.

The chain couples TRBV23-1 to TRBJ2-5, with a possible D match to TRBD2 (5 bases). TRBV23-1 is reported as an ORF; its role is uncertain. This CDR3 has 15 residues. Trimming stripped 0 bases from V and 5 bases from J, with 13 bases between. For the CDR3, the DNA is TGCGCCAGCAGTCAATCCGGACGGACTGGGGAGACCCAGTACTTC. Protein product: CASSQSGRTGETQYF.

The CDR3 loop is CASRISGENIQYF. CDR3 DNA: TGTGCCAGTAGAATATCCGGGGAAAACATTCAGTACTTC. The chain employs TRBV19 and TRBJ2-4; possible D gene TRBD2, 5 bases. The germline gives CDR1 LNHDA, CDR2 SQIVND (reference sequence). This CDR3 is built from 13 residues. The V gene lost 6 bases and the J gene lost 5 bases, with 11 bases spanning the gap.

As DNA, the CDR3 is TGTGCCTGGAGCCAGAATCGAAACTCCTACAATGAGCAGTTCTTC. Its protein product is CAWSQNRNSYNEQFF. The V and J genes are TRBV30 and TRBJ2-1; D gene unclear. This CDR3 contains 15 residues. The germline V gene encodes CDR1 GTSNPN and CDR2 SVGIG (reference sequence). V shed 3 bases and J shed 0 bases, with 12 bases lying between them.

This clone was recorded only once. The V call is TRBV5-1, the J call TRBJ2-1, with 13 nucleotides matching TRBD2. The length of the CDR3 is 17 residues. J was trimmed by 1 base and V by 4 bases; bases with no gene match: 5. Germline CDR1 and CDR2: SGHRS and YFSETQ. The CDR3 reads CASSIGLAGASYNEQFF. The DNA of the CDR3 is TGCGCCAGCAGCATAGGACTAGCGGGGGCATCCTACAATGAGCAGTTCTTC.

The gene calls are TRBV5-1 and TRBJ2-1; D may be TRBD1 (6 bases). CDR3 size: 15 residues. Germline CDR1 is SGHRS and CDR2 is YFSETQ. Trimming took off 4 bases at V and 7 bases at J, with 18 bases between the two ends. The CDR3 region is CASSGVRDTTNEQFF. The CDR3, as DNA: TGCGCCAGCAGCGGGGTCCGGGACACCACAAATGAGCAGTTCTTC.

The chain uses TRBV11-2 and TRBJ1-4; the D gene is possibly TRBD1 (6 bases). Germline V gene lookup returns CDR1 SGHAT and CDR2 FQNNGV. V lost 5 bases, J lost 5 bases, and 12 bases lay in between. This CDR3 spans 14 amino acids. The CDR3 DNA follows: TGTGCCAGCAGCCCCTTCGGACAGAATGAAAAACTGTTTTTT. Its protein product is CASSPFGQNEKLFF.

The rearrangement joins TRBV11-3 to TRBJ2-7; 7 bases agree with TRBD2. The CDR3 sequence is 16 residues long. Germline lookup yields CDR1 SGHNT and CDR2 YENEEA. Germline trimming cut 5 bases from V and 6 bases from J; bases unmatched to any gene: 16. CDR3 sequence (DNA): TGTGCCAGCAGCGCACTGACGGGGGGAGGGCCGTTCGAGCAGTACTTC. Translated, it gives CASSALTGGGPFEQYF. Looking up the rest from reference TRBV11-3 and TRBJ2-7 gives the full variable domain: EAGVVQSPRYKIIEKKQPVAFWCNPISGHNTLYWYLQNLGQGPELLIRYENEEAVDDSQLPKDRFSAERLKGVDSTLKIQPAELGDSAVYLCASSALTGGGPFEQYFGPGTRLTVT.

This sequence joins TRBV27 and TRBJ1-5; D unresolved. V dropped 5 bases and J dropped 2 bases, with 10 bases sitting between them. The CDR3 is 14 residues long. Germline CDR1 and CDR2: MNHEY and SMNVEV (reference sequence). CDR3 nucleotide sequence: TGTGCCAGCAGTCATGATTCGGGCAATCAGCCCCAGCATTTT. Encoded protein: CASSHDSGNQPQHF.

The chain has TRBV27 and TRBJ2-7; weak D call: TRBD1 (8 bases). Germline V gives CDR1 MNHEY, CDR2 SMNVEV (reference sequence). There are 14 residues in the CDR3. V was shortened by 4 bases and J by 8 bases, with 18 bases between the two germline ends. This CDR3 is CASSSGQGGRQQYF. The CDR3 DNA follows: TGTGCCAGCAGTTCAGGACAGGGAGGGAGACAGCAGTACTTC.

The J gene is TRBJ1-1, the V gene TRBV19; D is ambiguous. V was clipped by 5 bases and J by 0 bases, with 7 bases between them. The CDR3 is 13 amino acids. Germline V gene sequence: CDR1 LNHDA, CDR2 SQIVND (reference sequence). The CDR3 spells CASSAQVNTEAFF. The CDR3 DNA sequence: TGTGCCAGTAGTGCCCAGGTGAACACTGAAGCTTTCTTT.

The V call is TRBV27, the J call TRBJ1-5, with 9 bases fitting TRBD1. The germline CDR1 and CDR2 sequences are MNHEY and SMNVEV (reference sequence). The CDR3 covers 16 residues. J was trimmed by 0 bases and V by 5 bases; bases with no gene match: 5. The CDR3: CASSPDRGSSNQPQHF. Written as DNA, the CDR3 is TGTGCCAGCAGTCCTGACAGGGGGTCTAGCAATCAGCCCCAGCATTTT.

The chain recombines TRBV15 with TRBJ2-3, with D perhaps TRBD2 (7 bases). Between the trimmed V and J ends, which lost 5 bases and 12 bases, there was a span of 18 bases. From germline, CDR1 is LNHNV and CDR2 YYDKDF (reference sequence). This CDR3 comprises 13 residues. The CDR3 DNA reads as TGTGCCACCAGCGTGATGAGAACGGGGGGCCAGTATTTT. The encoded protein is CATSVMRTGGQYF.

The rearrangement joins TRBV11-1 to TRBJ2-7, with D possibly matching TRBD1 (6 bases). Trimming left V 6 bases short and J 6 bases short, with 12 bases between. CDR1 SGHAT and CDR2 FQDESV come from the germline V gene (reference sequence). This CDR3 is built from 12 residues. The CDR3 coding sequence is TGTGCCAGCAGTCTTGACAGGAGCGAGCAGTACTTC. Its protein is CASSLDRSEQYF.

This clone was observed a handful of times. The chain recombines TRBV5-1 with TRBJ2-7; 7 nucleotides agree with TRBD1. There are 14 residues in the CDR3. V lost 0 bases and J lost 3; bases outside the gene matches: 3. CDR1 SGHRS and CDR2 YFSETQ come from the germline V gene. CDR3 loop: CASSLGTGGYEQYF. CDR3 in DNA: TGCGCCAGCAGCTTGGGGACAGGTGGCTACGAGCAGTACTTC.

The chain combines TRBV2 with TRBJ1-1; maybe TRBD1 (5 bases). There are 16 residues in the CDR3. Trimming removed 3 bases from V and 1 base from J, with 15 bases in between. The germline V gene has CDR1 SNHLY and CDR2 FYNNEI. DNA of the CDR3: TGTGCCAGCAGTGACTGGGGAGGCAGGGAGAACACTGAAGCTTTCTTT. Encoded protein: CASSDWGGRENTEAFF.

V and J are TRBV2 and TRBJ1-6; the match to TRBD1 covers 7 bases. Germline CDR1 is SNHLY and CDR2 is FYNNEI. V dropped 7 bases and J dropped 2; count of bases not matched to a gene: 8. There are 16 residues in the CDR3. This CDR3 is CASTQDRAAYNSPLHF. The CDR3 bases are TGTGCCAGCACCCAAGACAGGGCCGCCTATAATTCACCCCTCCACTTT. The full variable domain, rest sourced from reference TRBV2 and TRBJ1-6, is EPEVTQTPSHQVTQMGQEVILRCVPISNHLYFYWYRQILGQKVEFLVSFYNNEISEKSEIFDDQFSVERPDGSNFTLKIRSTKLEDSAMYFCASTQDRAAYNSPLHFGNGTRLTVT.

This chain connects TRBV6-1 to TRBJ2-6; D is ambiguous. This CDR3 region has 11 residues. Trimming pared 11 bases from V and 4 bases from J, leaving 6 bases between. Germline V lookup: CDR1 MNHNS, CDR2 SASEGT. CDR3 DNA: TGTGCCTCCAGAGGGGCCAACGTCCTGACTTTC. Its protein product is CASRGANVLTF.

The rearrangement uses TRBV5-8 and TRBJ2-4, with D uncertain. The ends were cut back, 0 bases at V and 7 bases at J, with 8 bases in the middle. CDR3 size: 13 residues. CDR1 SGHTS and CDR2 YDEGEE come from the germline V gene. Here the CDR3 DNA reads TGTGCCAGCAGCTTGGAAGCGCGCAACATTCAGTACTTC. It yields the protein CASSLEARNIQYF.

This chain links TRBV2 with TRBJ2-1; 13 bases agree with TRBD2. CDR1 is SNHLY, CDR2 FYNNEI, per germline. Trimming removed 6 bases from V and 4 bases from J; junction bases left unmatched: 9. This CDR3 is 17 amino acids long. The CDR3 nucleotides read TGTGCCAGCAGGGGATTGGGACTAGCGGGGCTGTACAATGAGCAGTTCTTC. This codes for CASRGLGLAGLYNEQFF.

The V gene is TRBV25-1, the J gene TRBJ2-1; TRBD2 agrees at 11 bases. Looked up from germline, CDR1 is MGHDK and CDR2 is SYGVNS. This CDR3 has 17 residues. Unmatched junction bases numbered 3, after V lost 2 bases and J lost 0 bases. CDR3 protein: CASSEPTSGSSYNEQFF. The DNA for the CDR3 is TGTGCCAGCAGTGAACCCACTAGCGGGAGCTCCTACAATGAGCAGTTCTTC.

V and J are TRBV5-1 and TRBJ2-7; D not resolved. Per the germline V gene, CDR1 is SGHRS and CDR2 is YFSETQ. The CDR3 sequence is 17 residues long. Between the trimmed V and J ends, which lost 3 bases and 1 base, there was a span of 20 bases. The CDR3, as DNA: TGCGCCAGCAGCTCCTCTTCGACATCTGGCCCTTCCTACGAGCAGTACTTC. Its protein product is CASSSSSTSGPSYEQYF.

The chain couples TRBV23-1 to TRBJ2-7; possibly TRBD2 for D (5 bases). TRBV23-1 is given ORF status, its function remaining uncertain. This CDR3 contains 18 residues. Trimming took 2 bases from V and 2 from J, leaving 22 bases between them. The CDR3 loop is CASSQENFEGRPAYEQYF. The CDR3 coding sequence is TGCGCCAGCAGTCAAGAGAATTTTGAGGGCAGGCCCGCCTACGAGCAGTACTTC.

This chain joins TRBV29-1 and TRBJ2-1, with D perhaps matching TRBD2 (5 bases). Germline loops: CDR1 SQVTM, CDR2 ANQGSEA. The germline V and J ends were trimmed by 0 bases and 0 bases, with 9 bases remaining between them. This CDR3 has 15 residues. CDR3 bases: TGCAGCGTTGAAGATGGAGCGGACTCCTACAATGAGCAGTTCTTC. It specifies CSVEDGADSYNEQFF.

There are a few counts of this clone. The chain joins TRBV4-1 to TRBJ2-3, with 8 bases fitting TRBD1. CDR3 size: 16 residues. V was clipped by 4 bases and J by 2 bases; unmatched bases: 8. Per germline, CDR1 MGHRA and CDR2 YSYEKL. CDR3 in amino acids: CASSPGRTGITDTQYF. In nucleotides, the CDR3 is TGCGCCAGCAGCCCGGGCCGGACAGGGATCACAGATACGCAGTATTTT.

The sample holds a few counts of this clone. V and J are TRBV5-1 and TRBJ2-2; 9 bases are a match to TRBD2. The CDR3 loop spans 16 amino acids. With 2 bases clipped from V and 2 bases from J, the junction kept 4 bases outside the gene matches. The germline gives CDR1 SGHRS, CDR2 YFSETQ. CDR3 loop: CASSFLAGFNTGELFF. The CDR3 nucleotides are TGCGCCAGCAGCTTCCTAGCGGGGTTTAACACCGGGGAGCTGTTTTTT.

A single count supports this clone. The chain links TRBV2 to TRBJ2-5; the D gene is possibly TRBD2 (5 bases). The CDR3 contains 15 residues. Trimming removed 7 bases at V and 3 bases at J, with 18 bases between. From germline, CDR1 is SNHLY and CDR2 FYNNEI. CDR3 sequence (DNA): TGTGCCAGCACCCTCGCCGGACTGAGGGAAGAGACCCAGTACTTC. The encoded protein is CASTLAGLREETQYF.